This T cell receptor beta chain was captured in a study of cytomegalovirus exposure and HLA in healthy donors. Sequencing was performed with immunoSEQ multiplex PCR; in TCRdb, only in-frame clones are kept and a portion is missing. The table lists hundreds of thousands of clones, 86% of them singletons. Study observations and caveats: Rare sequences made up most TCRs, while some public TCRs were found in many donors.

Notes on this clone: Its antigen is as yet unknown.

This CDR3 comprises 15 residues. In germline, CDR1 is MGHRA, CDR2 YSYEKL. V trimming: 6 bases; J trimming: 1 base; junction bases outside the gene matches: 4. The receptor's source is a woman between 18 and 30 years old in good health and CMV-seronegative. Sequencing was carried out using PBMCs. The rearrangement links TRBV4-1 to TRBJ2-3, with 10 bases aligning to TRBD2. The CDR3 DNA sequence: TGCGCCAGCAGGCCAGGACTAGCGGGCACAGATACGCAGTATTTT. Its translation: CASRPGLAGTDTQYF.